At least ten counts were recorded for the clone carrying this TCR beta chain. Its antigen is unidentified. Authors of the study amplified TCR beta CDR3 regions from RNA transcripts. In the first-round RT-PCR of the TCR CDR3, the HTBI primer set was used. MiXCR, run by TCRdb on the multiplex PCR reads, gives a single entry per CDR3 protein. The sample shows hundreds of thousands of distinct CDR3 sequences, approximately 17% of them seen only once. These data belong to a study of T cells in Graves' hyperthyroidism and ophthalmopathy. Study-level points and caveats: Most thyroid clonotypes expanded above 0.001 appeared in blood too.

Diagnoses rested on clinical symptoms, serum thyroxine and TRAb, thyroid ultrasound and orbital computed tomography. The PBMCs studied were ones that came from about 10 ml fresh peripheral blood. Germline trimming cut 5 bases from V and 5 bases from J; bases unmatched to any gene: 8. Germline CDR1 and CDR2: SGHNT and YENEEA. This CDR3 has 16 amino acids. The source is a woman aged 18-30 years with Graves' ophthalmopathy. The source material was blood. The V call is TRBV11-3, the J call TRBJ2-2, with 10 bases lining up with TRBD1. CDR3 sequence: CASSKGQGIITGELFF. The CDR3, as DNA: TGTGCCAGCAGCAAGGGACAGGGGATAATAACCGGGGAGCTGTTTTTT.